The present entry profiles one T cell receptor beta chain with its context. Its antigen remains undetermined. Base qualities are not provided; no much larger clone lies one nucleotide away. These data originate in a study of T cell changes during pregnancy in multiple sclerosis (dated by TCRdb to the late 2010s). Concerning the study at large: Changes in the T cell repertoire over the course of pregnancy were examined in this study in women with multiple sclerosis.

V loses 1 base, J loses 3 bases, and the germline ends lie 6 bases apart. Reading the germline V gene gives CDR1 ENHRY and CDR2 SYGVKD. The CDR3 contains 13 residues, cysteine and phenylalanine counted. The sequence is cut down to CDR3 DNA, 39 bases in frame from base 1. Receptors were amplified or captured by the immunoSEQ multiplex PCR assay. In its TCRdb copy, this immuneACCESS table keeps in-frame sequences only and misses some clones. Where compared with another copy, unresolved V genes explain less than half of these, and the others have no known cause. This sample lists tens of thousands of clones; 70% to 90% were detected once. The biggest ten clones account for over 0.55% of the sample.

This receptor was obtained from a female donor with multiple sclerosis, enrolled in a pregnancy study. The chain is made from TRBV10-3 and TRBJ1-2; the D gene is perhaps TRBD1, on 6 matching bases. The sequenced sample was CD4+ T cells from peripheral blood mononuclear cells, obtained before pregnancy. The DNA sequence is TGTGCCATCAGTGAGTACAGGGACTATGGCTACACCTTC. Its product reads: CAISEYRDYGYTF.